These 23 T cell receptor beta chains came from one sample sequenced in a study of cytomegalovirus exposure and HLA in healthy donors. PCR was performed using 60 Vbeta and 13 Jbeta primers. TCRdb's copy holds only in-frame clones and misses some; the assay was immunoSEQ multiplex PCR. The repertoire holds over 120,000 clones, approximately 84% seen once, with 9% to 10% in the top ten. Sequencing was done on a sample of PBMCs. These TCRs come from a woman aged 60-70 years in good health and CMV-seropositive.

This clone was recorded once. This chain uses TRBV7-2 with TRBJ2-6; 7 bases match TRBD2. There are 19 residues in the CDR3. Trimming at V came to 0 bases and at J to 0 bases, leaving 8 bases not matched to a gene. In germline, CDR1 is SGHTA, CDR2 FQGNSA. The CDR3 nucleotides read TGTGCCAGCAGCTTAGCGCGGGCGGGAGCCGTCTCTGGGGCCAACGTCCTGACTTTC. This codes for CASSLARAGAVSGANVLTF.

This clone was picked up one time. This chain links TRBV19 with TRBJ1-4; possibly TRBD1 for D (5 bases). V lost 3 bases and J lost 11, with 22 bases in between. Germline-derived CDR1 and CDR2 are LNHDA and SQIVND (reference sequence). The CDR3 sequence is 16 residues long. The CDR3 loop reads CASSINRLGRTPKLFF. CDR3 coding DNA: TGTGCCAGTAGTATTAACCGACTGGGCCGGACACCGAAACTGTTTTTT.

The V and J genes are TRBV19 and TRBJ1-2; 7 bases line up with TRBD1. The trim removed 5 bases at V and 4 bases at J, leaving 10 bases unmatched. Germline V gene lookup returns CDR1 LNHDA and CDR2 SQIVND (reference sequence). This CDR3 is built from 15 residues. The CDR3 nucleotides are TGTGCCAGTAGTCCTACAGGGGTGGTTTCCTATGGCTACACCTTC. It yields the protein CASSPTGVVSYGYTF.

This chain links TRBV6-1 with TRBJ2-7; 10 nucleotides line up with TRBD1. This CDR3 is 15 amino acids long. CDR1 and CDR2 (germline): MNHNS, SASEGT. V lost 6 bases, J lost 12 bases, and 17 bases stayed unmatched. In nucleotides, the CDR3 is TGTGCCAGCAGAGCCGGGACAGGGGATCCCTTGGAGTGGTACTTC. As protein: CASRAGTGDPLEWYF.

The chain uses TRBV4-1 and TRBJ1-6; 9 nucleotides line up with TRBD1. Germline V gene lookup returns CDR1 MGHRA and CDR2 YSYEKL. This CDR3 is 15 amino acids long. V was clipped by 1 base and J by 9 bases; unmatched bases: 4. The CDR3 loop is CASSQGQGGSSPLHF. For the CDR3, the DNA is TGCGCCAGCAGCCAAGGACAGGGGGGTAGTTCACCCCTCCACTTT.

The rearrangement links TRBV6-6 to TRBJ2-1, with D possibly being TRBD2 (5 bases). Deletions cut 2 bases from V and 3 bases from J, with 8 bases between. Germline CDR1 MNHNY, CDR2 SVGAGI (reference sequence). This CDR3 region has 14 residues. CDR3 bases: TGTGCCAGCAGTTACGAGGGAGACTACAATGAGCAGTTCTTC. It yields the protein CASSYEGDYNEQFF.

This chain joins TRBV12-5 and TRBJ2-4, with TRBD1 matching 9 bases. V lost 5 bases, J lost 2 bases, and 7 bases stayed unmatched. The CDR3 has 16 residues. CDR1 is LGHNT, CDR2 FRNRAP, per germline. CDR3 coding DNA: TGTGCTAGTGGTGACCGGGACAGGGTCTCCAAAAACATTCAGTACTTC. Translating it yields CASGDRDRVSKNIQYF.

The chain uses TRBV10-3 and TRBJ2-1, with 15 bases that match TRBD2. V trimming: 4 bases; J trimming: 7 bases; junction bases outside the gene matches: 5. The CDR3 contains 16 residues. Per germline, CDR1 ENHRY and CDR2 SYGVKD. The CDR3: CAISAGLAGGSNEQFF. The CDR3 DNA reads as TGTGCCATCAGTGCGGGACTAGCGGGAGGATCAAATGAGCAGTTCTTC.

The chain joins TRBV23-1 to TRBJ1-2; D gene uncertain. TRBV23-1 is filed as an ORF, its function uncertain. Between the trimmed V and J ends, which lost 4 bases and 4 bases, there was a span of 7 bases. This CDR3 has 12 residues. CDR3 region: CASSRRFYGYTF. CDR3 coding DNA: TGCGCCAGCAGTCGGAGATTCTATGGCTACACCTTC.

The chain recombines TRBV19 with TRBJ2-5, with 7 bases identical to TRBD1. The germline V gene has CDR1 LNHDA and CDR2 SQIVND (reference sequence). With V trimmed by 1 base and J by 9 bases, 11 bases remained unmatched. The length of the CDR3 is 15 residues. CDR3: CASSIVTGSGWAQYF. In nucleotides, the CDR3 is TGTGCCAGTAGTATAGTGACAGGGTCGGGGTGGGCCCAGTACTTC.

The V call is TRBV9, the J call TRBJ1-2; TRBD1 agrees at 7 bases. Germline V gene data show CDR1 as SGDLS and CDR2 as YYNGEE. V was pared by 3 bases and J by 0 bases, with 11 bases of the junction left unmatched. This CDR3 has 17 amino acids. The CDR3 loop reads CASSGSPRDSANYGYTF. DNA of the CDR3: TGTGCCAGCAGCGGATCCCCCCGGGACAGCGCTAACTATGGCTACACCTTC. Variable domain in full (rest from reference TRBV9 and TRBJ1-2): DSGVTQTPKHLITATGQRVTLRCSPRSGDLSVYWYQQSLDQGLQFLIQYYNGEERAKGNILERFSAQQFPDLHSELNLSSLELGDSALYFCASSGSPRDSANYGYTFGSGTRLTVV.

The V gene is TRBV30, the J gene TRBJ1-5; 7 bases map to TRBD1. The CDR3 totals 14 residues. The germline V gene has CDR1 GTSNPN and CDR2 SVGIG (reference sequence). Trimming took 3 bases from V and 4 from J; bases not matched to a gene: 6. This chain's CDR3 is CAWSGTARNQPQHF. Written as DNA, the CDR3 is TGTGCCTGGAGCGGGACAGCACGGAATCAGCCCCAGCATTTT.

For the CDR3, the DNA is TGTGCCGTCCTAGCGGGAGGGCCGGGAGAGACCCAGTACTTC. It codes for CAVLAGGPGETQYF. The rearrangement joins TRBV10-3 to TRBJ2-5, with 12 nucleotides matching TRBD2. CDR3 length: 14 residues. Germline V lookup: CDR1 ENHRY, CDR2 SYGVKD. Unmatched junction bases numbered 8, after V lost 11 bases and J lost 4 bases.

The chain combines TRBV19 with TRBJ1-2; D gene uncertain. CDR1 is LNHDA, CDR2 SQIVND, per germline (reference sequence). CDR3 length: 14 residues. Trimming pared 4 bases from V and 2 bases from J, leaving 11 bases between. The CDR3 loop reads CASSNVGRNYGYTF. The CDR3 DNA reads TGTGCCAGTAGTAATGTAGGGAGAAACTATGGCTACACCTTC.

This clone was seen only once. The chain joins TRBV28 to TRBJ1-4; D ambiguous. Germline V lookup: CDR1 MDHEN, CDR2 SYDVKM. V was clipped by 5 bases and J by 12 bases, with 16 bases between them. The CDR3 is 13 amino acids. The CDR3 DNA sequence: TGTGCCAGCAGTCAGACCGTAAGGAGGGAACTGTTTTTT. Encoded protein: CASSQTVRRELFF.

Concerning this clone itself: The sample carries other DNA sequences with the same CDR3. CDR3 amino acids: CSVGCHRLAGGTATNTGELFF. The CDR3 nucleotides read TGCAGCGTTGGATGTCATCGACTAGCGGGAGGTACAGCAACGAACACCGGGGAGCTGTTTTTT. V gene TRBV29-1 combines with J gene TRBJ2-2; the match to TRBD2 covers 13 bases. V dropped 4 bases and J dropped 0; count of bases not matched to a gene: 17. There are 21 residues in the CDR3. Germline V lookup: CDR1 SQVTM, CDR2 ANQGSEA.

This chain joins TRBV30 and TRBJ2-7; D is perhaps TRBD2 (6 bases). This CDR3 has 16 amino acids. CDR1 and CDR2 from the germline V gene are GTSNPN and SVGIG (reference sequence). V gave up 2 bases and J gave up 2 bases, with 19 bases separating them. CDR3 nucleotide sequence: TGTGCCTGGAGTCCCTTGCTTAGCGGACTTACCTACGAGCAGTACTTC. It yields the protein CAWSPLLSGLTYEQYF.

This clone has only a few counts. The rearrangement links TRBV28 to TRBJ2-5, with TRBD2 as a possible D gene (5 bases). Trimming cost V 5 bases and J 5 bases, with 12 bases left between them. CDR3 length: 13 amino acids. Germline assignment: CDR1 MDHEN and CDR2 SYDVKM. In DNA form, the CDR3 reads TGTGCCAGCAGTGAGGGTGATTTGGAGACCCAGTACTTC. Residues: CASSEGDLETQYF.

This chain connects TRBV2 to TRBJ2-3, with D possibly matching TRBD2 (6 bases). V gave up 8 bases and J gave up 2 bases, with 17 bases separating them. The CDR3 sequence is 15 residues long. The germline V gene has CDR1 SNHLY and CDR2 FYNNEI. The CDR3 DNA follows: TGTGCCAGCGGGCCCAGGAGGGGTAACACAGATACGCAGTATTTT. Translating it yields CASGPRRGNTDTQYF. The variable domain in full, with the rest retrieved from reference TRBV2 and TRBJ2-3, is EPEVTQTPSHQVTQMGQEVILRCVPISNHLYFYWYRQILGQKVEFLVSFYNNEISEKSEIFDDQFSVERPDGSNFTLKIRSTKLEDSAMYFCASGPRRGNTDTQYFGPGTRLTVL.

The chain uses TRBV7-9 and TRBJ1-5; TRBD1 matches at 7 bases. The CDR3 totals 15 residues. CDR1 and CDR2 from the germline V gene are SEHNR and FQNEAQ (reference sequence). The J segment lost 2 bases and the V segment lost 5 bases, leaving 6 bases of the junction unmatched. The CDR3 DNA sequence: TGTGCCAGCAGCCGTGACAGGGTTGGCAATCAGCCCCAGCATTTT. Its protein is CASSRDRVGNQPQHF.

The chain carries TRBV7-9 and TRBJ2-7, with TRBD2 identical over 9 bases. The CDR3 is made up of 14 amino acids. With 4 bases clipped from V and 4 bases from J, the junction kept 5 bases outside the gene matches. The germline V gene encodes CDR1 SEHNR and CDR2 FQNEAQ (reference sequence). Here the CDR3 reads CASSSSGTGYEQYF. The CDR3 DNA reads TGTGCCAGCAGCTCTAGCGGGACGGGGTACGAGCAGTACTTC.

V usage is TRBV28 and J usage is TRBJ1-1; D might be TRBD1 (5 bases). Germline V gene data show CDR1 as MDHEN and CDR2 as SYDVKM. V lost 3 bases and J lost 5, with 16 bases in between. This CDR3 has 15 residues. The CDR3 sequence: CASSFVVGGNTEAFF. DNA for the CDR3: TGTGCCAGCAGTTTCGTAGTCGGGGGGAATACTGAAGCTTTCTTT.

CDR3 sequence reads: CASSSQGFNEQYF. The DNA of the CDR3 is TGCGCCAGCAGCTCCCAGGGTTTCAACGAGCAGTACTTC. The chain joins TRBV5-1 to TRBJ2-7; a possible D gene is TRBD1 (5 bases). V was pared by 3 bases and J by 5 bases, with 12 bases between. This CDR3 has 13 residues. Germline CDR1 and CDR2: SGHRS and YFSETQ.